These 2 T cell receptor beta chains share one sample of origin, sequenced in a study of cytomegalovirus exposure and HLA in healthy donors. A multiplex PCR was run with 60 Vbeta primers and 13 Jbeta primers. Measured with immunoSEQ multiplex PCR; TCRdb has only the in-frame clones, and not every one. Altogether 95,000 to 100,000 clones are present, 65% to 80% being singletons, with the ten largest covering roughly 2%. Sample: PBMCs. These TCRs come from a woman aged 35 to 49 in good health and CMV-seronegative.

This rearrangement joins TRBV6-5 to TRBJ1-2; TRBD1 matches 8 bases. Germline-derived CDR1 and CDR2 are MNHEY and SVGAGI. V trimming: 5 bases; J trimming: 3 bases; junction bases outside the gene matches: 8. The CDR3 contains 15 residues. CDR3 loop: CASSPGQGTHYGYTF. The CDR3 DNA follows: TGTGCCAGCAGTCCCGGACAGGGTACCCACTATGGCTACACCTTC.

CDR3 sequence: CASSPGQYEQYF. CDR3 bases: TGCGCCAGCAGCCCCGGACAGTACGAGCAGTACTTC. This rearrangement joins TRBV5-1 to TRBJ2-7; maybe TRBD1 (6 bases). This CDR3 spans 12 amino acids. Deletions cut 4 bases from V and 4 bases from J, with 9 bases between. Per germline, CDR1 SGHRS and CDR2 YFSETQ.